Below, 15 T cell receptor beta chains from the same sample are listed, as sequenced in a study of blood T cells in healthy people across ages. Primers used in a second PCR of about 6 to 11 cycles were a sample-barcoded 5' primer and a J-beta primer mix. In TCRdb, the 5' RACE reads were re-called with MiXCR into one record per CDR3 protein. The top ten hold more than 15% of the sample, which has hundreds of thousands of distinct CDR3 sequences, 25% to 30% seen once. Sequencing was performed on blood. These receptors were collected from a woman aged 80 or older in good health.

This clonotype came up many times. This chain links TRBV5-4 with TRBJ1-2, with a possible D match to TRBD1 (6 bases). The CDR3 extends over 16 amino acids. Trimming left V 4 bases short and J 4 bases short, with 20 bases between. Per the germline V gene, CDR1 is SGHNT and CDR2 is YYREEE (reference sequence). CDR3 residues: CASSRVRDTLGYGYTF. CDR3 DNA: TGTGCCAGCAGCAGGGTCCGGGACACTCTCGGCTATGGCTACACCTTC.

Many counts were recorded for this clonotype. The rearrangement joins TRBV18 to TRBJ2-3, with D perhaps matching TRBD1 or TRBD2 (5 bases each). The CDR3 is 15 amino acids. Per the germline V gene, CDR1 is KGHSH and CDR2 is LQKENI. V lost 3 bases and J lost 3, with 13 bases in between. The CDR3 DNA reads TGTGCCAGCTCACCCCCTCAGGGAGTAACAGATACGCAGTATTTT. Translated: CASSPPQGVTDTQYF.

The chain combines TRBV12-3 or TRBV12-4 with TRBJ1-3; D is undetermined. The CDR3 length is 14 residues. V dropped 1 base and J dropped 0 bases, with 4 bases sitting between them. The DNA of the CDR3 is TGTGCCAGCAGTTTAGAGGACTCTGGAAACACCATATATTTT. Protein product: CASSLEDSGNTIYF.

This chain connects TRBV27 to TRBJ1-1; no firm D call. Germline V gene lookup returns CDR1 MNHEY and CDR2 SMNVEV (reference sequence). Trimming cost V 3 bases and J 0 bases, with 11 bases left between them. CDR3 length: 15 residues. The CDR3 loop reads CASSFLGKMNTEAFF. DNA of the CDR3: TGTGCCAGCAGTTTTTTGGGGAAGATGAACACTGAAGCTTTCTTT.

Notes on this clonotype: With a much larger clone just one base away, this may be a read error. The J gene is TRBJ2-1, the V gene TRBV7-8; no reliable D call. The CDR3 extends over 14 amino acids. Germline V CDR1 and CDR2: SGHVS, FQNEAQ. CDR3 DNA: TGTGCCAGCGGCTTAGAGGAGACCTACAATGAGCAGTTCTTC. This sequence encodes CASGLEETYNEQFF. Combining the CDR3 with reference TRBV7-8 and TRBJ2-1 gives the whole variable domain GAGVSQSPRYKVAKRGQDVALRCDPISGHVSLFWYQQALGQGPEFLTYFQNEAQLDKSGLPSDRFFAERPEGSVSTLKIQRTQQEDSAVYLCASGLEETYNEQFFGPGTRLTVL.

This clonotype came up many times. The CDR3 region has the DNA TGTGCCAGCAGCCGGACAGGGGAGAAGGAGACCCAGTACTTC. Translation gives CASSRTGEKETQYF. The chain is built from TRBV7-2 and TRBJ2-5; TRBD1 aligns across 9 bases. CDR3 length: 14 amino acids. The J segment lost 5 bases and the V segment lost 5 bases, leaving 6 bases of the junction unmatched. The germline CDR1 and CDR2 sequences are SGHTA and FQGNSA.

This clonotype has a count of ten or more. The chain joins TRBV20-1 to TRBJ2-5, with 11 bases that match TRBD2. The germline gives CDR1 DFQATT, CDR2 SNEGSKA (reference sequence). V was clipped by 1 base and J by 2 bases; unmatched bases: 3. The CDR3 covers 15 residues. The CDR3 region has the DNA TGCAGTGCTAGAGTTACTAGCGGGGGACAAGAGACCCAGTACTTC. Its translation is CSARVTSGGQETQYF.

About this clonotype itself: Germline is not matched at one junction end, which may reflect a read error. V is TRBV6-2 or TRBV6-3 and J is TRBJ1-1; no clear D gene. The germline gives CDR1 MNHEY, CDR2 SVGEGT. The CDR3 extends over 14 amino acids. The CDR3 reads CTSRPDRVGTEAFF. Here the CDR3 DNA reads TGTACCAGCAGACCGGACCGGGTCGGGACTGAAGCTTTCTTT.

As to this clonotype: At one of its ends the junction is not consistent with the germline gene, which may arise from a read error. The CDR3 spells CSVEAPGLGDPNAQYF. The CDR3 DNA sequence: TGCAGCGTAGAAGCACCGGGACTAGGAGACCCCAATGCGCAGTACTTC. J is TRBJ2-5 and V is TRBV29-1, with TRBD2 matching 8 bases. The CDR3 is 16 amino acids. The germline CDR1 and CDR2 sequences are SQVTM and ANQGSEA. The full variable domain, completed using reference TRBV29-1 and TRBJ2-5, is SAVISQKPSRDICQRGTSLTIQCQVDSQVTMMFWYRQQPGQSLTLIATANQGSEATYESGFVIDKFPISRPNLTFSTLTVSNMSPEDSSIYLCSVEAPGLGDPNAQYFGPGTRLLVL.

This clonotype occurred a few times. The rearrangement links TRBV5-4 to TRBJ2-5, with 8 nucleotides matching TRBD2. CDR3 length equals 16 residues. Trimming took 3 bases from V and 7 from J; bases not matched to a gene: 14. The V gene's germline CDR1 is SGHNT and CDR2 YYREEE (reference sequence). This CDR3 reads CASSSPLRGGPGTQYF. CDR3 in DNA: TGTGCCAGCAGCTCTCCGCTACGGGGGGGCCCGGGGACCCAGTACTTC.

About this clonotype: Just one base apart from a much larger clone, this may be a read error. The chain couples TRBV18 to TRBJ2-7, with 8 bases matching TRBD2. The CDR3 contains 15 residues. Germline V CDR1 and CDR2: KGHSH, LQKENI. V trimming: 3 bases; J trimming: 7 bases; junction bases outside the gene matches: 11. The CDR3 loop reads CASSPWTSNGDEQYF. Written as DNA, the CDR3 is TGTGCCAGCTCACCCTGGACTAGCAACGGGGATGAGCAGTACTTC.

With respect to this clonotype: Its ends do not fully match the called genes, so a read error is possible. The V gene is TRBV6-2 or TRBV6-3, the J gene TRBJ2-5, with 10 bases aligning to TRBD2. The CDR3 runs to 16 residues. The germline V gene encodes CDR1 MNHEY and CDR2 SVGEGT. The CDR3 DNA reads TGTGCCAACAGTCCTAGCGGGGGTTTCACCGGGAATGAGCAGTACTTC. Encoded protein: CANSPSGGFTGNEQYF.

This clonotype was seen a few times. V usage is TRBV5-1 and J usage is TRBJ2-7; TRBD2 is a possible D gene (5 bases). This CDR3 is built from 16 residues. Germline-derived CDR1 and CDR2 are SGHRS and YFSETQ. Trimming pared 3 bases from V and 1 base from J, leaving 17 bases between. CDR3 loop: CASSSGWRPSSYEQYF. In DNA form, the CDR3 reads TGCGCCAGCAGCTCCGGTTGGAGGCCCTCGTCCTACGAGCAGTACTTC. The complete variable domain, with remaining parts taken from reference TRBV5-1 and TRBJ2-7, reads KAGVTQTPRYLIKTRGQQVTLSCSPISGHRSVSWYQQTPGQGLQFLFEYFSETQRNKGNFPGRFSGRQFSNSRSEMNVSTLELGDSALYLCASSSGWRPSSYEQYFGPGTRLTVT.

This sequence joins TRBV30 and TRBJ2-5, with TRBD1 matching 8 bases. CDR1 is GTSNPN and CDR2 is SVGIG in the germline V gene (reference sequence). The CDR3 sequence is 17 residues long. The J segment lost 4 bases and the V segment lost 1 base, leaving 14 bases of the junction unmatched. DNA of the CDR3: TGTGCCTGGAGTGCTACCAGTGGCAGGGGGCGAGTAGAGACCCAGTACTTC. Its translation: CAWSATSGRGRVETQYF.

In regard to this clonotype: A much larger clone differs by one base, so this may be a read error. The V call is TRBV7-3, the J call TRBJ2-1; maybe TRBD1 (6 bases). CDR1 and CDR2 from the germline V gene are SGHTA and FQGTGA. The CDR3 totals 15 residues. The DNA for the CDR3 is TGTGCCAACAGCACAACCGGGACATGGGTCAATGAGCAGTTCTTC. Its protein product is CANSTTGTWVNEQFF.